This TCR beta chain was captured in a study of control samples from healthy donors and cancer patients. Some clones are missing from TCRdb's copy, which holds only in-frame ones; the method was immunoSEQ multiplex PCR. The sample lists about 45,000 clones, more than 65% occurring once. There are 15 residues in the CDR3. V was trimmed by 6 bases and J by 2 bases, leaving 16 bases between them. The germline V gene has CDR1 SGDLS and CDR2 YYNGEE. The rearrangement links TRBV9 to TRBJ2-3; D is ambiguous. The clonotype was recovered from a male donor with melanoma. The specimen sequenced was formalin-fixed, paraffin-embedded tissue. CDR3 in DNA: TGTGCCAGCAATCCCTTAGGGTTTTTCACAGATACGCAGTATTTT. This encodes CASNPLGFFTDTQYF.